Following are 2 T cell receptor beta chains from one sample sequenced in a study of cytomegalovirus exposure and HLA in healthy donors. The assay was immunoSEQ multiplex PCR, and TCRdb's table has in-frame clones only and misses some. The sample has approximately 300,000 clones, 75% to 90% seen once. Input material: PBMCs. Every receptor here comes from a woman under 40 in good health and CMV-seropositive.

This clone was seen once. The chain is built from TRBV27 and TRBJ1-2; D remains unclear. The CDR3 is made up of 12 amino acids. Trimming took 0 bases from V and 6 from J, leaving 5 bases between them. Germline V gene sequence: CDR1 MNHEY, CDR2 SMNVEV (reference sequence). In DNA form, the CDR3 reads TGTGCCAGCAGTTTATCAGGGAATGGCTACACCTTC. Translating it yields CASSLSGNGYTF.

The genes are TRBV11-2 and TRBJ2-7; TRBD2 is a possible D gene (6 bases). CDR3 length: 15 amino acids. In germline, CDR1 is SGHAT, CDR2 FQNNGV. The V gene lost 2 bases and the J gene lost 3 bases, with 14 bases spanning the gap. The CDR3 nucleotides are TGTGCCAGCAGCTTACGCGGGGCAACAGGCTACGAGCAGTACTTC. Its translation: CASSLRGATGYEQYF.